This TCR beta chain was documented in a study of shared clonotypes between healthy human individuals. This table comes from immunoSEQ multiplex PCR, and its TCRdb copy is limited to in-frame clones, with some not included. The sample includes about 1 million clones, approximately 72% seen only once; the top ten take about 1.4%. Trimming stripped 6 bases from V and 1 base from J, with 10 bases between. Germline lookup yields CDR1 MDHEN and CDR2 SYDVKM. The CDR3 spans 14 residues. This sequence joins TRBV28 and TRBJ1-5; a weak D match, TRBD1 (5 bases). This receptor was obtained from a man younger than 35 in good health. The sequenced sample was memory CD4+ T cells sorted from blood. Subset noted: CD45RA-negative fraction. The CDR3, as DNA: TGTGCCAGCAGCAACAGGAGGAGCAATCAGCCCCAGCATTTT. This codes for CASSNRRSNQPQHF.